These 14 T cell receptor beta chains were sequenced from one sample in a study of fetal regulatory T cell absence and autoimmunity. Measured with immunoSEQ multiplex PCR; TCRdb has only the in-frame clones, and not every one. The table includes roughly 95,000 clones, about 78% detected once. Sequencing was done on a sample of pancreas tissue. These receptors were taken from a male donor with IPEX syndrome.

This chain joins TRBV14 and TRBJ2-1, with 12 bases aligning to TRBD2. The CDR3 loop spans 16 amino acids. J lost 2 bases, V lost 4 bases, and 3 bases had no gene match. Per the germline V gene, CDR1 is SGHDN and CDR2 is FVKESK. CDR3 in DNA: TGTGCCAGCAGCCCTTGGACTAGCGGGACCTACAATGAGCAGTTCTTC. It translates to CASSPWTSGTYNEQFF.

This clone was seen only a few times. V usage is TRBV7-2 and J usage is TRBJ2-5; TRBD1 might be the D (6 bases). Germline V gene sequence: CDR1 SGHTA, CDR2 FQGNSA. The ends were cut back, 4 bases at V and 4 bases at J, with 10 bases in the middle. The CDR3 sequence is 13 residues long. The CDR3 nucleotides are TGTGCCAGCAGCTCAGCAGGGGCAGAGACCCAGTACTTC. Translated, it gives CASSSAGAETQYF.

The rearrangement links TRBV2 to TRBJ2-7, with unresolved D. The CDR3 contains 16 residues. V gave up 6 bases and J gave up 0 bases, with 18 bases separating them. The germline CDR1 and CDR2 sequences are SNHLY and FYNNEI. CDR3 in amino acids: CASSGEERASSYEQYF. Here the CDR3 DNA reads TGTGCCAGCAGCGGAGAAGAACGGGCAAGCTCCTACGAGCAGTACTTC.

The rearrangement uses TRBV19 and TRBJ1-5; D ambiguous. The V end lost 7 bases, the J end lost 7 bases, and 20 bases lay between the germline ends. Per the germline V gene, CDR1 is LNHDA and CDR2 is SQIVND (reference sequence). The CDR3 contains 15 residues. DNA for the CDR3: TGTGCCAGTACCGAGGGCAGAGGGCGTCGACAGCCCCAGCATTTT. Amino acid sequence: CASTEGRGRRQPQHF.

The V call is TRBV2, the J call TRBJ2-5; TRBD2 is a possible D gene (5 bases). Trimming shortened V by 6 bases and J by 5 bases, and 16 bases separated the two germline ends. The germline CDR1 and CDR2 sequences are SNHLY and FYNNEI. The CDR3 contains 14 residues. The CDR3 DNA sequence: TGTGCCAGCAGCGAAACTAGTGTTCGGGAGACCCAGTACTTC. It encodes CASSETSVRETQYF.

The rearrangement uses TRBV14 and TRBJ2-1; D gene ambiguous. V lost 0 bases to trimming and J lost 2 bases, with 8 bases between them. Germline V gene data show CDR1 as SGHDN and CDR2 as FVKESK. This CDR3 region has 15 residues. The CDR3 region has the DNA TGTGCCAGCAGCCAAGACAGGTGGACCTACAATGAGCAGTTCTTC. Its translation is CASSQDRWTYNEQFF.

This clone has a single count. The chain joins TRBV10-3 to TRBJ2-7; D may be TRBD2 (6 bases). V was shortened by 2 bases and J by 3 bases, with 11 bases between the two germline ends. The V gene's germline CDR1 is ENHRY and CDR2 SYGVKD. This CDR3 spans 14 amino acids. The CDR3: CAISEPLAFYEQYF. CDR3 DNA: TGTGCCATCAGTGAGCCACTAGCATTCTACGAGCAGTACTTC.

The chain is built from TRBV19 and TRBJ2-7; 7 positions match TRBD2. Germline-derived CDR1 and CDR2 are LNHDA and SQIVND (reference sequence). With V trimmed by 10 bases and J by 5 bases, 11 bases remained unmatched. The CDR3 sequence is 13 residues long. CDR3 in DNA: TGTGCCACCGGGCTGGGAGGGCGCAACGAGCAGTACTTC. It yields the protein CATGLGGRNEQYF. Combining the CDR3 with reference TRBV19 and TRBJ2-7 gives the whole variable domain DGGITQSPKYLFRKEGQNVTLSCEQNLNHDAMYWYRQDPGQGLRLIYYSQIVNDFQKGDIAEGYSVSREKKESFPLTVTSAQKNPTAFYLCATGLGGRNEQYFGPGTRLTVT.

This sequence joins TRBV5-1 and TRBJ2-1; D call uncertain. The V end lost 0 bases, the J end lost 4 bases, and 5 bases lay between the germline ends. This CDR3 has 13 residues. Germline-derived CDR1 and CDR2 are SGHRS and YFSETQ. CDR3: CASSLVQYNEQFF. The CDR3 DNA reads as TGCGCCAGCAGCTTGGTACAGTACAATGAGCAGTTCTTC.

The V and J genes are TRBV30 and TRBJ2-3; the D gene is possibly TRBD2 (6 bases). Per the germline V gene, CDR1 is GTSNPN and CDR2 is SVGIG (reference sequence). Trimming removed 4 bases from V and 6 bases from J, with 14 bases in between. The CDR3 runs 13 residues. CDR3 amino acids: CAWKVGGGDTQYF. The DNA of the CDR3 is TGTGCCTGGAAGGTCGGGGGTGGGGATACGCAGTATTTT.

This clone was detected only a few times. This chain links TRBV6-5 with TRBJ1-2, with unresolved D. This CDR3 spans 14 amino acids. The V and J ends lost 2 bases and 7 bases respectively, with 14 bases between them. Germline V gene lookup returns CDR1 MNHEY and CDR2 SVGAGI. In nucleotides, the CDR3 is TGTGCCAGCAGTTACCGGGGTTGCCCAGCTGGCTACACCTTC. This sequence encodes CASSYRGCPAGYTF.

The rearrangement uses TRBV2 and TRBJ2-1; 8 nucleotides line up with TRBD2. The CDR3 length is 16 residues. CDR1 is SNHLY and CDR2 is FYNNEI in the germline V gene. J lost 2 bases, V lost 2 bases, and 5 bases had no gene match. CDR3 nucleotides: TGTGCCAGCAGTGAATTGGGGACTAGGCCCTACAATGAGCAGTTCTTC. This gives the protein CASSELGTRPYNEQFF.

The rearrangement links TRBV27 to TRBJ2-3; the match to TRBD2 covers 10 bases. The trim removed 4 bases at V and 8 bases at J, leaving 6 bases unmatched. The CDR3 runs 14 residues. Per the germline V gene, CDR1 is MNHEY and CDR2 is SMNVEV (reference sequence). CDR3 DNA sequence: TGTGCCAGCAGTTCAGCGGGGGGGCGGGGTACGCAGTATTTT. It specifies CASSSAGGRGTQYF.

This clone was detected only a few times. This chain joins TRBV25-1 and TRBJ2-7; TRBD1 matches 11 bases. Germline V lookup: CDR1 MGHDK, CDR2 SYGVNS. Trimming took 7 bases from V and 5 from J; bases not matched to a gene: 10. CDR3 size: 15 residues. The DNA for the CDR3 is TGTGCCAGCATAGGCTGGGACAGGGGGTACCACGAGCAGTACTTC. Translation gives CASIGWDRGYHEQYF.